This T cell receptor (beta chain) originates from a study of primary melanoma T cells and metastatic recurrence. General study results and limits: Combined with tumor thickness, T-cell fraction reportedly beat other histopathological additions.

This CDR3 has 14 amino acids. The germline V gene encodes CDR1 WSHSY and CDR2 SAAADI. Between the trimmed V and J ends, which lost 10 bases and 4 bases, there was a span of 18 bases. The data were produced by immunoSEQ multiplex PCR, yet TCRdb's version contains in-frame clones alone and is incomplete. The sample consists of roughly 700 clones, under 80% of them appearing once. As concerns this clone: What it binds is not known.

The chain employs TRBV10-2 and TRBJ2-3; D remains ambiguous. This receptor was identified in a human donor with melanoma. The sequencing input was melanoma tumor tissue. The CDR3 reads CATLGNPHPDTQYF. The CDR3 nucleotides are TGCGCCACCCTGGGCAACCCCCATCCAGATACGCAGTATTTT.